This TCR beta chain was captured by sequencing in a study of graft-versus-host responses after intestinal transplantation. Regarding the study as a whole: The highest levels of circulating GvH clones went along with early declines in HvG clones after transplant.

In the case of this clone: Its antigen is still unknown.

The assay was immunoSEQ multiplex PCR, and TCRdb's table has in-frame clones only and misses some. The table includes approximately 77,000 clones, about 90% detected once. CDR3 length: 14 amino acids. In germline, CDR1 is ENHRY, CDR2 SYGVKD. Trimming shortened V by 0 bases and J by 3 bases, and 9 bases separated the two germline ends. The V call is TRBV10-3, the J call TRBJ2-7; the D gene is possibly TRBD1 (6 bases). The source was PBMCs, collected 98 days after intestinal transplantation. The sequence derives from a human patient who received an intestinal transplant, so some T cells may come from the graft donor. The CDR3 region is CAISESETGYEQYF. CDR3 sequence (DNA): TGTGCCATCAGTGAGTCAGAGACAGGCTACGAGCAGTACTTC.